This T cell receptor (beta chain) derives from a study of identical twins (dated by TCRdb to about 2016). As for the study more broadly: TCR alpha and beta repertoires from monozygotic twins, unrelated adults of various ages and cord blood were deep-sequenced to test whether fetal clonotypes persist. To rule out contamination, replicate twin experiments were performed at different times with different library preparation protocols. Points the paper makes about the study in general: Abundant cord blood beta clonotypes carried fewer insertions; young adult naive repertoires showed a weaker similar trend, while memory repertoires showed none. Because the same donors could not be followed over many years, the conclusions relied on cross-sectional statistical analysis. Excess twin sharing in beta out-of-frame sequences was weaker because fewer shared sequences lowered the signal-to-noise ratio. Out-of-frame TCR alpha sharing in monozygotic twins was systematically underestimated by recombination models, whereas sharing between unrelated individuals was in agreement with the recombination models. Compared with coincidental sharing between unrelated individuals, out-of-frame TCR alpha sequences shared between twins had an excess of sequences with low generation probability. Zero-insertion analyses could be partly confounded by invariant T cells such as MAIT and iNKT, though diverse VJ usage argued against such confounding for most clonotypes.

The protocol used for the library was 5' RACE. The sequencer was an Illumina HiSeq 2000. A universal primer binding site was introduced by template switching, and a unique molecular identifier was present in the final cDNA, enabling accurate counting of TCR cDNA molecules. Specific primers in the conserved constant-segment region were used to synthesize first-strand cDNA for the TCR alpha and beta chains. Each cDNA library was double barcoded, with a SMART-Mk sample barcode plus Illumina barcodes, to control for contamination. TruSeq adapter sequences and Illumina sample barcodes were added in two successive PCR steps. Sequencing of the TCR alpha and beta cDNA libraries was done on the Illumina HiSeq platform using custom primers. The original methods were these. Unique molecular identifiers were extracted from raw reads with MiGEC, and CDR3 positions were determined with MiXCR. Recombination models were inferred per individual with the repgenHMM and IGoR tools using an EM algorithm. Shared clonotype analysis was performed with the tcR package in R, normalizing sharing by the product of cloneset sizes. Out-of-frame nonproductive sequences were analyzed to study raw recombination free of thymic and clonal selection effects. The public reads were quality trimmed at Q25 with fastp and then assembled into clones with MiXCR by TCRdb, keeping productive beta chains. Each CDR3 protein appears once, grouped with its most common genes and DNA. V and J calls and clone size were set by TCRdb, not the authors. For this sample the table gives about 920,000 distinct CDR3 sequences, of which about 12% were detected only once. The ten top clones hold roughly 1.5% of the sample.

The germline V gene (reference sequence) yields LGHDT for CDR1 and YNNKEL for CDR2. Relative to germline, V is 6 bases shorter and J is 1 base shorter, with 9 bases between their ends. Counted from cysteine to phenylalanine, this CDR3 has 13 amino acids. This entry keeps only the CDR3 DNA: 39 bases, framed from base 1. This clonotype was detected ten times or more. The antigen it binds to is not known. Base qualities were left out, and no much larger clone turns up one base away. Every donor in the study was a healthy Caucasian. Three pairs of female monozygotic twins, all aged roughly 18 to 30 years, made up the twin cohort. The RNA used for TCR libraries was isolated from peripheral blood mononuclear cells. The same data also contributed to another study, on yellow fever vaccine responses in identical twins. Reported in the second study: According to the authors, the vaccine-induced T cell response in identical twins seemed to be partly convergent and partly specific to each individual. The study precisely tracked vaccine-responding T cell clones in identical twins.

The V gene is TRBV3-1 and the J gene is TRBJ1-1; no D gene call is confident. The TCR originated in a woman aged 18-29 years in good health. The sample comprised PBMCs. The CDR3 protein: CASSQLENTEAFF. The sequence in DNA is TGTGCCAGCAGTCAGTTGGAGAACACTGAAGCTTTCTTT.